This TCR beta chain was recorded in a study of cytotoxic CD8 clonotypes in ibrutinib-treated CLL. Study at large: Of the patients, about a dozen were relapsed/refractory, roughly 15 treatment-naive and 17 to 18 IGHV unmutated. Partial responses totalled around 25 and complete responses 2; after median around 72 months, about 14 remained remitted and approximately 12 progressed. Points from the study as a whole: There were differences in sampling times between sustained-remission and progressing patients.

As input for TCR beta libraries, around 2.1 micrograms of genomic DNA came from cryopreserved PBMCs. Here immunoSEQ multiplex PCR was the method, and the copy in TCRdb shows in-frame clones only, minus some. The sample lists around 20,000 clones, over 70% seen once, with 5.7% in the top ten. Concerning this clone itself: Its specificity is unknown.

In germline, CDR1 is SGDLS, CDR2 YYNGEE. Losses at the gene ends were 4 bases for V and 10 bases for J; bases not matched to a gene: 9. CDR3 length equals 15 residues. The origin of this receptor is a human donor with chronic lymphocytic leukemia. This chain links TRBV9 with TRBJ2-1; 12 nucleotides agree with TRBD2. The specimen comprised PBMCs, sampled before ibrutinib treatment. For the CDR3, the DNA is TGTGCCAGCAGCCCCCTAGCGGGGGGGACAGTCGAGCAGTTCTTC. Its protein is CASSPLAGGTVEQFF.